The 14 T cell receptor beta chains listed next were all sequenced from one sample in a study of shared clonotypes between healthy human individuals. Using immunoSEQ multiplex PCR, the repertoire was profiled, and TCRdb retains in-frame clones only, with some absent. The sample has 2,500,000 or so clones, more than 80% seen once; the top ten hold roughly 0.14%. The sample comprised naive CD4+ T cells sorted from blood. Subset in this sample: CD45RA+ positively selected. These receptors originate from a man between 18 and 35 years old in good health.

In the case of this clone: Other DNA sequences in this specimen translate into the identical CDR3. The V call is TRBV6-1, the J call TRBJ1-2; possibly TRBD1 for D (5 bases). CDR3 length: 14 amino acids. CDR1 MNHNS and CDR2 SASEGT come from the germline V gene. With 6 bases removed from V and 4 bases from J, the gap between germline ends came to 15 bases. In DNA, the CDR3 is TGTGCCAGCAGCGAGAGCCCGGGGCCCTATGGCTACACCTTC. Translation gives CASSESPGPYGYTF.

Comment on this clone: Other nucleotide sequences from this sample produce the same CDR3. V is TRBV7-9 and J is TRBJ2-2, with a weak D call TRBD2 (5 bases). In germline, CDR1 is SEHNR, CDR2 FQNEAQ (reference sequence). The CDR3 consists of 13 residues. V dropped 2 bases and J dropped 6 bases, with 7 bases sitting between them. CDR3 sequence: CASSLLGAGELFF. DNA for the CDR3: TGTGCCAGCAGCTTATTGGGAGCCGGGGAGCTGTTTTTT.

This sequence joins TRBV7-2 and TRBJ2-3; maybe TRBD2 (6 bases). Trimming shortened V by 5 bases and J by 2 bases, and 11 bases separated the two germline ends. CDR1 and CDR2 from the germline V gene are SGHTA and FQGNSA. There are 14 residues in the CDR3. Here the CDR3 DNA reads TGTGCCAGCAGCCACAGCGGGCCCACAGATACGCAGTATTTT. As protein: CASSHSGPTDTQYF.

The CDR3 here is CAISESFRDTSYEQYF. CDR3 DNA sequence: TGTGCCATCAGTGAGTCTTTTCGGGACACTTCCTACGAGCAGTACTTC. The rearrangement links TRBV10-3 to TRBJ2-7; possible D gene TRBD1, 6 bases. Deletions cut 0 bases from V and 1 base from J, with 13 bases between. The CDR3 runs 16 residues. Germline V gives CDR1 ENHRY, CDR2 SYGVKD.

The V and J genes are TRBV29-1 and TRBJ1-2; TRBD1 is a possible D gene (6 bases). Germline lookup yields CDR1 SQVTM and CDR2 ANQGSEA. The CDR3 sequence is 15 residues long. V lost 6 bases, J lost 1 base, and 18 bases lay in between. DNA for the CDR3: TGCAGCGTCGAGATAGGACAGACAATTAACTATGGCTACACCTTC. Translated, it gives CSVEIGQTINYGYTF.

Worth noting for this clone: This same CDR3 is encoded by further DNA sequences in the sample. The chain carries TRBV7-2 and TRBJ2-6, with 7 bases fitting TRBD1. Germline lookup yields CDR1 SGHTA and CDR2 FQGNSA. The CDR3 has 15 amino acids. The junction had 5 bases not matched to a gene; V was cut back by 5 bases and J by 4 bases. The chain's CDR3 is CASSRTGVGANVLTF. CDR3 nucleotides: TGTGCCAGCAGCAGAACAGGGGTAGGGGCCAACGTCCTGACTTTC.

In the case of this clone: Different DNA sequences within this sample yield the same CDR3. The V and J genes are TRBV7-9 and TRBJ2-2, with D possibly TRBD1 on 6 matching bases. V lost 1 base and J lost 5, with 8 bases in between. The germline CDR1 and CDR2 sequences are SEHNR and FQNEAQ (reference sequence). The CDR3 extends over 14 amino acids. The chain's CDR3 is CASSLVGGTGELFF. The CDR3 nucleotides are TGTGCCAGCAGCTTAGTAGGGGGAACCGGGGAGCTGTTTTTT.

Details on this clone: Other DNA sequences in this sample translate to the same CDR3. The chain joins TRBV5-5 to TRBJ1-1; TRBD1 might be the D (6 bases). Germline CDR1 reads SGHKS; CDR2 reads YYEKEE (reference sequence). Trimming took off 4 bases at V and 1 base at J, with 8 bases between the two ends. The CDR3 runs to 13 residues. In DNA form, the CDR3 reads TGTGCCAGCAGCCTACAGGGGAACACTGAAGCTTTCTTT. It specifies CASSLQGNTEAFF.

This clone was picked up a small number of times. Other nucleotide sequences in the sample specify the same CDR3. The chain uses TRBV7-2 and TRBJ2-2; D remains unclear. Per the germline V gene, CDR1 is SGHTA and CDR2 is FQGNSA. This CDR3 region has 11 residues. V gave up 2 bases and J gave up 6 bases, with 1 base separating them. The CDR3 spells CASSLPGELFF. As DNA, the CDR3 is TGTGCCAGCAGCTTACCCGGGGAGCTGTTTTTT.

This sequence joins TRBV6-5 and TRBJ2-7; TRBD1 is a possible D gene (5 bases). Per germline, CDR1 MNHEY and CDR2 SVGAGI. Trimming took 7 bases from V and 9 from J, leaving 13 bases between them. The CDR3 extends over 11 amino acids. CDR3 region: CASTQGLGQYF. The CDR3 DNA follows: TGTGCCAGCACCCAGGGCCTGGGGCAGTACTTC.

V gene TRBV5-6 combines with J gene TRBJ1-3; 7 positions match TRBD1. The germline V gene encodes CDR1 SGHDT and CDR2 YYEEEE. The ends lost 4 bases at V and 4 bases at J; junction bases unmatched: 2. This CDR3 contains 13 residues. CDR3 loop: CASSEGQGNTIYF. The CDR3 DNA follows: TGTGCCAGCAGCGAGGGACAGGGAAACACCATATATTTT.

This chain joins TRBV6-6 and TRBJ1-1; D is undetermined. The CDR3 has 13 amino acids. V shed 2 bases and J shed 3 bases, with 7 bases lying between them. Germline assignment: CDR1 MNHNY and CDR2 SVGAGI (reference sequence). The CDR3 sequence: CASSYSDDTEAFF. CDR3 in DNA: TGTGCCAGCAGTTACAGTGACGACACTGAAGCTTTCTTT.

The V gene is TRBV12-5, the J gene TRBJ2-6; D not resolved. The germline CDR1 and CDR2 sequences are LGHNT and FRNRAP. Trimming cost V 8 bases and J 0 bases, with 14 bases left between them. The CDR3 consists of 16 residues. The CDR3 here is CASSWDLLSGANVLTF. The CDR3 region has the DNA TGTGCTAGTTCATGGGATCTCCTCTCTGGGGCCAACGTCCTGACTTTC.

CDR3 sequence (DNA): TGTGCCAGTAGACCGACAAACGGGAATTCACCCCTCCACTTT. It yields the protein CASRPTNGNSPLHF. The V gene is TRBV19, the J gene TRBJ1-6; D gene unclear. CDR3 length: 14 residues. V was cut by 6 bases and J by 7 bases, with 13 bases left in between. Germline values: CDR1 LNHDA, CDR2 SQIVND (reference sequence).